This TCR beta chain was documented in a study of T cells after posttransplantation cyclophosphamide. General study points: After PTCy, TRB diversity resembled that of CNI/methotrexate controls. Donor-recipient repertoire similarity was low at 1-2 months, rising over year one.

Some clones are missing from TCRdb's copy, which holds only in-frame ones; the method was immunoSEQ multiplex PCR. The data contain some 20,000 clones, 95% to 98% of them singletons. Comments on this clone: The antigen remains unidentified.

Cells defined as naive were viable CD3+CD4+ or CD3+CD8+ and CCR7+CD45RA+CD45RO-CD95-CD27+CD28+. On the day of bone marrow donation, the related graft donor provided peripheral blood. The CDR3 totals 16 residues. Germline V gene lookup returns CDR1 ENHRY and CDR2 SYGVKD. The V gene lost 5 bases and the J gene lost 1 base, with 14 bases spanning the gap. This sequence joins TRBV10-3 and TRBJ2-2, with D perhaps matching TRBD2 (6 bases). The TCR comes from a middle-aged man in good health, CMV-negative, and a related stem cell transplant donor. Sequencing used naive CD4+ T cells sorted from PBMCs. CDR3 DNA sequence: TGTGCCATCAGTCCCTCGGCGGGGCTGAACACCGGGGAGCTGTTTTTT. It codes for CAISPSAGLNTGELFF.